A single sample gave rise to the 6 T cell receptor delta chains below, sequenced in a study of γδ T cells in repeated Plasmodium falciparum infection. TCRdb made new clone calls on the multiplex PCR reads using CATT. There are tens of thousands of delta-chain clones in the sample; around 1.5% occur only once, and over 12% lies in the top ten. Vgamma9/Vdelta2+ and Vdelta2-negative gammadelta T cells were flow-sorted from PBMC for bulk sequencing. Sequencing was carried out using gamma-delta T cells from blood. These receptors were obtained from a pool of human donors (malaria-infected and uninfected, not separated).

There are a few counts of this clone. It is likely a read error: a sequence one base away is far more abundant. The same CDR3 also results from other DNA sequences found in this sample. The chain joins TRDV1 to TRDJ2, with TRDD2 matching 7 bases. TCRdb is silent on the J gene; assignment here came from matching the DNA to germline. Germline V gene sequence: CDR1 TSWWSYY, CDR2 QGS. The CDR3 runs to 18 residues. The junction had 16 bases not matched to a gene; V was cut back by 1 base and J by 8 bases. The CDR3 nucleotides are TGTGCTCTTGGGGAACAGGTTCCTACTATATCCGTTACCGCACAACTCTTCTTT. Protein product: CALGEQVPTISVTAQLFF.

This clone appeared a few times. The protein given by TCRdb reflects a much larger clone and differs at residue 11 from this DNA's translation, likely from a read error; the protein shown is the DNA's translation. V usage is TRDV1 and J usage is TRDJ1; 8 positions match TRDD3. The CDR3 is 21 amino acids. CDR1 is TSWWSYY and CDR2 is QGS in the germline V gene. J lost 0 bases, V lost 5 bases, and 23 bases had no gene match. The CDR3, as DNA: TGTGCTCTTGGGTCACGGTTAAAGGGACAACCACTGGGGGCGTACACCGATAAACTCATCTTT. This sequence encodes CALGSRLKGQPLGAYTDKLIF.

There are many counts of this clone. This chain links TRDV2 with TRDJ1, with 10 bases that match TRDD3. CDR1 is GEAIGNYY, CDR2 EKD, per germline. Trimming at V came to 5 bases and at J to 1 base, leaving 9 bases not matched to a gene. The CDR3 spans 16 residues. CDR3 residues: CACVQLGDATTDKLIF. In DNA, the CDR3 is TGTGCCTGTGTTCAACTGGGGGATGCGACCACCGATAAACTCATCTTT.

Many counts were recorded for this clone. This probably arose from a read error, given a far larger clone one base away. Distinct nucleotide sequences in the sample also encode this CDR3. The chain recombines TRDV1 with TRDJ2, with D possibly being TRDD1 or TRDD3 (5 bases each). The CDR3 loop spans 21 amino acids. The germline V gene encodes CDR1 TSWWSYY and CDR2 QGS. Between the trimmed V and J ends, which lost 2 bases and 4 bases, there was a span of 29 bases. The chain's CDR3 is CALGEESYHEMGKGETAQLFF. CDR3 nucleotides: TGTGCTCTTGGGGAAGAGTCGTATCATGAAATGGGCAAAGGGGAGACAGCACAACTCTTCTTT.

This clone was found a few times. This sequence is one base from a far larger clone and is likely a read error. Different DNA sequences within this sample yield the same CDR3. The V gene is TRDV1, the J gene TRDJ1; perhaps TRDD2 as D (6 bases). This CDR3 spans 19 amino acids. Germline V gene data show CDR1 as TSWWSYY and CDR2 as QGS. CDR3 nucleotides: TGTGCTCTTGGGGTCGCCTTCCCAACAACTAATCCCTACACCGATAAACTCATCTTC. It is translated as CALGVAFPTTNPYTDKLIF.

There are many counts of this clone. TCRdb's protein for this DNA is that of a much larger clone and differs from the translation at residue 12, likely a read error; the protein shown is the DNA translation. V usage is TRDV2 and J usage is TRDJ1, with 9 nucleotides matching TRDD3. Germline matching of the DNA provided the J gene here, since TCRdb leaves it blank. The CDR3 spans 17 residues. The germline V gene encodes CDR1 GEAIGNYY and CDR2 EKD. Trimming took 3 bases from V and 4 from J; bases not matched to a gene: 14. The CDR3 bases are TGTGCCTGTGACCCATCACGCACGGGGGGATACCTCGATAAACTCATCTTT. This translates into CACDPSRTGGYLDKLIF.